A single sample gave rise to the 29 T cell receptor beta chains below, sequenced in a study of neurological immune-mediated disorders. From the 5' RACE reads, TCRdb called clonotypes with MiXCR, one entry per CDR3 protein. The repertoire includes 15,000 to 20,000 distinct CDR3 sequences, around 10% of them detected once, and 29% sits in the top ten. The sequencing input was CD8+ T cells from blood. The receptors stem from a woman between 50 and 59 years old in good health.

This clonotype was seen repeatedly, ten times or more. V is TRBV28 and J is TRBJ2-5, with D possibly TRBD1 on 5 matching bases. From germline, CDR1 is MDHEN and CDR2 SYDVKM. Trimming shortened V by 3 bases and J by 5 bases, and 13 bases separated the two germline ends. This CDR3 has 14 amino acids. The CDR3 protein is CASSLVRGGETQYF. CDR3 coding DNA: TGTGCCAGCAGTTTGGTTAGGGGTGGTGAGACCCAGTACTTC.

This clonotype was seen at least ten times. CDR3 nucleotide sequence: TGCGCCAGCAGTGATGGGGTCCAATCACCCCTCCACTTT. It yields the protein CASSDGVQSPLHF. The V gene is TRBV10-2, the J gene TRBJ1-6, with unresolved D. The CDR3 extends over 13 amino acids. V was pared by 3 bases and J by 10 bases, with 10 bases between. Germline lookup yields CDR1 WSHSY and CDR2 SAAADI.

This clonotype was counted many times. The chain combines TRBV29-1 with TRBJ2-6; D might be TRBD1 (5 bases). V lost 3 bases and J lost 0, with 15 bases in between. The germline V gene has CDR1 SQVTM and CDR2 ANQGSEA. The CDR3 has 17 residues. The CDR3 region has the DNA TGCAGCGTTGAGCAACAGGACCGCCTCTCTGGGGCCAACGTCCTGACTTTC. It yields the protein CSVEQQDRLSGANVLTF.

The chain is built from TRBV5-1 and TRBJ1-1; no definite D call. Germline lookup yields CDR1 SGHRS and CDR2 YFSETQ. The CDR3 contains 14 residues. Trimming took off 4 bases at V and 5 bases at J, with 15 bases between the two ends. CDR3 residues: CASSARPPVTEAFF. The CDR3 nucleotides are TGCGCCAGCAGCGCCCGACCGCCAGTAACTGAAGCTTTCTTT.

This clonotype was picked up many times. The chain joins TRBV27 to TRBJ2-5; unclear D gene. Germline V gives CDR1 MNHEY, CDR2 SMNVEV (reference sequence). V was clipped by 3 bases and J by 2 bases, with 7 bases between them. The CDR3 spans 13 residues. The CDR3 here is CASSFRQQETQYF. As DNA, the CDR3 is TGTGCCAGCAGTTTTCGACAACAAGAGACCCAGTACTTC.

This clonotype came up many times. This chain uses TRBV2 with TRBJ2-1; TRBD2 is a possible D gene (5 bases). The CDR3 spans 12 residues. V was trimmed by 7 bases and J by 3 bases, leaving 7 bases between them. The germline V gene has CDR1 SNHLY and CDR2 FYNNEI. The CDR3 DNA reads as TGTGCCAGCACTAGCCGCTACAATGAGCAGTTCTTC. Its translation: CASTSRYNEQFF.

This clonotype was picked up many times. This sequence joins TRBV5-6 and TRBJ2-6; 10 nucleotides line up with TRBD1. Germline CDR1 is SGHDT and CDR2 is YYEEEE. The CDR3 contains 17 residues. V lost 4 bases, J lost 0 bases, and 4 bases stayed unmatched. The CDR3 here is CASSPGTGASGANVLTF. For the CDR3, the DNA is TGTGCCAGCAGCCCAGGGACAGGGGCCTCTGGGGCCAACGTCCTGACTTTC.

The table lists this clonotype with many counts. The chain links TRBV24-1 to TRBJ2-1, with TRBD2 as a possible D gene (6 bases). Trimming cost V 4 bases and J 4 bases, with 13 bases left between them. CDR1 is KGHDR and CDR2 is SFDVKD in the germline V gene. The CDR3 consists of 15 residues. As DNA, the CDR3 is TGTGCCACCAGTGAAGCGGGCAGTCGATACAATGAGCAGTTCTTC. This codes for CATSEAGSRYNEQFF.

This clonotype occurred many times. This chain links TRBV19 with TRBJ2-3, with D maybe TRBD2 (7 bases). Trimming removed 6 bases at V and 4 bases at J, with 17 bases between. Per the germline V gene, CDR1 is LNHDA and CDR2 is SQIVND (reference sequence). The CDR3 contains 15 residues. The chain's CDR3 is CASSLWQGRADTQYF. The DNA of the CDR3 is TGTGCCAGTAGCCTTTGGCAGGGGAGGGCAGATACGCAGTATTTT.

This clonotype was found a few times. V and J are TRBV7-9 and TRBJ2-7; D perhaps matches TRBD1 (5 bases). The germline V and J ends were trimmed by 5 bases and 2 bases, with 7 bases remaining between them. Germline V gene data show CDR1 as SEHNR and CDR2 as FQNEAQ (reference sequence). This CDR3 comprises 12 residues. The chain's CDR3 is CASSLGAYEQYF. The CDR3 DNA follows: TGTGCCAGCAGCCTAGGGGCCTACGAGCAGTACTTC.

This clonotype was seen ten or more times. The rearrangement joins TRBV24-1 to TRBJ2-1; D tentatively reads TRBD1 or TRBD2 (6 bases each). The CDR3 is 17 residues long. Germline loops: CDR1 KGHDR, CDR2 SFDVKD. The V gene lost 4 bases and the J gene lost 0 bases, with 15 bases spanning the gap. CDR3 sequence: CATSDSEGHSSYNEQFF. The DNA of the CDR3 is TGTGCCACCAGTGACTCGGAGGGACACAGCTCCTACAATGAGCAGTTCTTC.

This clonotype was seen at least ten times. The chain employs TRBV5-1 and TRBJ2-1; tentative D call: TRBD1 (5 bases). Deletions cut 4 bases from V and 2 bases from J, with 10 bases between. CDR3 size: 14 residues. Germline CDR1 and CDR2: SGHRS and YFSETQ. CDR3: CASSAETAYNEQFF. The DNA for the CDR3 is TGCGCCAGCAGCGCCGAGACAGCCTACAATGAGCAGTTCTTC. The variable domain in full, with the rest retrieved from reference TRBV5-1 and TRBJ2-1, is KAGVTQTPRYLIKTRGQQVTLSCSPISGHRSVSWYQQTPGQGLQFLFEYFSETQRNKGNFPGRFSGRQFSNSRSEMNVSTLELGDSALYLCASSAETAYNEQFFGPGTRLTVL.

There are many counts of this clonotype. The rearrangement links TRBV12-3 or TRBV12-4 to TRBJ2-3; D possibly matches TRBD1 or TRBD2 (5 bases each). The CDR3 runs 14 residues. V dropped 3 bases and J dropped 2 bases, with 9 bases sitting between them. CDR3 sequence: CASSLVGTTDTQYF. CDR3 sequence (DNA): TGTGCCAGCAGTTTGGTCGGGACCACAGATACGCAGTATTTT.

This clonotype was found many times. V is TRBV7-8 and J is TRBJ1-5; no firm D call. Germline V gene sequence: CDR1 SGHVS, CDR2 FQNEAQ. The CDR3 consists of 16 residues. The ends were cut back, 3 bases at V and 3 bases at J, with 15 bases in the middle. CDR3 in DNA: TGTGCCAGCAGCTTTGGCCAGACGGCTTTCAATCAGCCCCAGCATTTT. This encodes CASSFGQTAFNQPQHF.

This clonotype has ten or more counts. The CDR3 sequence: CASSQSYRGNTEAFF. CDR3 DNA sequence: TGTGCCAGCAGCCAGTCATACAGGGGGAACACTGAAGCTTTCTTT. The chain links TRBV4-2 to TRBJ1-1, with 7 bases identical to TRBD1. With V trimmed by 3 bases and J by 1 base, 5 bases remained unmatched. Germline CDR1 and CDR2: LGHNA and YNFKEQ. This CDR3 is 15 amino acids long.

This clonotype was found many times. The genes are TRBV2 and TRBJ2-1; D gene ambiguous. Germline CDR1 SNHLY, CDR2 FYNNEI. Trimming took 5 bases from V and 6 from J, leaving 20 bases between them. The CDR3 is made up of 16 amino acids. CDR3 amino acids: CASSLPGDRLGNEQFF. CDR3 sequence (DNA): TGTGCCAGCAGTCTCCCCGGTGACCGGCTAGGCAATGAGCAGTTCTTC.

This clonotype was found many times. V and J are TRBV29-1 and TRBJ2-3, with TRBD1 matching 7 bases. Germline V CDR1 and CDR2: SQVTM, ANQGSEA. With V trimmed by 6 bases and J by 2 bases, 8 bases remained unmatched. CDR3 size: 14 residues. In DNA, the CDR3 is TGCAGCGTCTCCCGGGACAGCCCCACAGATACGCAGTATTTT. Its protein product is CSVSRDSPTDTQYF.

This clonotype qualifies as large. This sequence joins TRBV6-1 and TRBJ2-1; D ambiguous. This CDR3 has 16 residues. Germline lookup yields CDR1 MNHNS and CDR2 SASEGT. V was pared by 1 base and J by 4 bases, with 14 bases between. The CDR3 sequence is CASSEEIGDSYNEQFF. The CDR3 DNA is TGTGCCAGCAGTGAAGAAATCGGAGATTCTTACAATGAGCAGTTCTTC.

This clonotype was found many times. This chain connects TRBV15 to TRBJ1-2; D is unclear. In germline, CDR1 is LNHNV, CDR2 YYDKDF (reference sequence). There are 16 residues in the CDR3. The ends were cut back, 2 bases at V and 8 bases at J, with 21 bases in the middle. In DNA, the CDR3 is TGTGCCACCAGCAGACTGAGCTCCGAGGTAGGGTTCGGCTACACCTTC. Residues: CATSRLSSEVGFGYTF. Filled out from reference TRBV15 and TRBJ1-2, the complete variable domain reads DAMVIQNPRYQVTQFGKPVTLSCSQTLNHNVMYWYQQKSSQAPKLLFHYYDKDFNNEADTPDNFQSRRPNTSFCFLDIRSPGLGDTAMYLCATSRLSSEVGFGYTFGSGTRLTVV.

This clonotype was found many times. This chain uses TRBV7-7 with TRBJ2-2; no firm D call. CDR3 length equals 13 residues. Per the germline V gene, CDR1 is SSHAT and CDR2 is FNYEAQ (reference sequence). The V and J ends lost 5 bases and 7 bases respectively, with 11 bases between them. The CDR3 DNA reads TGTGCCAGCAGCAACTGGGCCGGCGGGGAGCTGTTTTTT. This codes for CASSNWAGGELFF.

The genes are TRBV7-9 and TRBJ2-7; D ambiguous. V was cut by 2 bases and J by 5 bases, with 10 bases left in between. This CDR3 contains 13 residues. Germline V CDR1 and CDR2: SEHNR, FQNEAQ (reference sequence). The CDR3 reads CASSLLKSHEQYF. The CDR3 DNA is TGTGCCAGCAGCTTATTGAAATCTCACGAGCAGTACTTC.

The sample holds a few counts of this clonotype. The chain couples TRBV9 to TRBJ1-5; D might be TRBD1 (6 bases). This CDR3 has 14 amino acids. Trimming shortened V by 0 bases and J by 4 bases, and 8 bases separated the two germline ends. The germline V gene encodes CDR1 SGDLS and CDR2 YYNGEE. The CDR3 DNA is TGTGCCAGCAGCGTAGGTGGACAGAATCAGCCCCAGCATTTT. This codes for CASSVGGQNQPQHF.

This clonotype was seen many times. The rearrangement joins TRBV15 to TRBJ2-3; TRBD2 might be the D (6 bases). The CDR3 consists of 14 residues. V was cut by 7 bases and J by 4 bases, with 15 bases left in between. Germline CDR1 and CDR2: LNHNV and YYDKDF (reference sequence). CDR3 amino acids: CATNWDFGADTQYF. The CDR3 bases are TGTGCCACCAACTGGGACTTTGGGGCAGATACGCAGTATTTT.

In this sample, this clonotype turned up many times. The rearrangement links TRBV29-1 to TRBJ1-1; D is possibly TRBD1 (5 bases). Germline CDR1 and CDR2: SQVTM and ANQGSEA. V gave up 5 bases and J gave up 1 base, with 14 bases separating them. There are 14 residues in the CDR3. The CDR3 bases are TGCAGCGTTTATCGACAGCTCAAGAACACTGAAGCTTTCTTT. It codes for CSVYRQLKNTEAFF. The variable domain in full, completed from reference TRBV29-1 and TRBJ1-1, reads SAVISQKPSRDICQRGTSLTIQCQVDSQVTMMFWYRQQPGQSLTLIATANQGSEATYESGFVIDKFPISRPNLTFSTLTVSNMSPEDSSIYLCSVYRQLKNTEAFFGQGTRLTVV.

The table lists this clonotype with many counts. The chain joins TRBV7-9 to TRBJ1-1; the match to TRBD1 covers 8 bases. The CDR3 is made up of 17 amino acids. The trim removed 3 bases at V and 1 base at J, leaving 10 bases unmatched. The germline V gene encodes CDR1 SEHNR and CDR2 FQNEAQ (reference sequence). CDR3 amino acids: CASSFPVTGATNTEAFF. CDR3 nucleotides: TGTGCCAGCAGCTTCCCCGTGACAGGGGCGACGAACACTGAAGCTTTCTTT.

In its sample, this clonotype was seen many times. V usage is TRBV7-8 and J usage is TRBJ2-7; the match to TRBD1 covers 10 bases. With V trimmed by 8 bases and J by 0 bases, 4 bases remained unmatched. CDR1 and CDR2 from the germline V gene are SGHVS and FQNEAQ. The CDR3 is 14 residues long. DNA of the CDR3: TGTGCCAGCTGGGACAGGGGACCCTCCTACGAGCAGTACTTC. As protein: CASWDRGPSYEQYF. The variable domain in full, completed from reference TRBV7-8 and TRBJ2-7, reads GAGVSQSPRYKVAKRGQDVALRCDPISGHVSLFWYQQALGQGPEFLTYFQNEAQLDKSGLPSDRFFAERPEGSVSTLKIQRTQQEDSAVYLCASWDRGPSYEQYFGPGTRLTVT.

Only one count was recorded for this clonotype. The J gene is TRBJ2-3, the V gene TRBV10-3, with D perhaps TRBD1 (5 bases). Trimming shortened V by 3 bases and J by 0 bases, and 10 bases separated the two germline ends. Per germline, CDR1 ENHRY and CDR2 SYGVKD. The CDR3 sequence is 15 residues long. The CDR3 here is CAISEEGVSTDTQYF. As DNA, the CDR3 is TGTGCCATCAGTGAAGAAGGGGTCAGCACAGATACGCAGTATTTT.

This clonotype was observed many times. This chain links TRBV7-9 with TRBJ1-1; D is unresolved. CDR3 size: 15 residues. From germline, CDR1 is SEHNR and CDR2 FQNEAQ (reference sequence). The V gene lost 5 bases and the J gene lost 1 base, with 14 bases spanning the gap. CDR3 loop: CASSRGSWGNTEAFF. The CDR3, as DNA: TGTGCCAGCAGCAGAGGGAGCTGGGGGAACACTGAAGCTTTCTTT. The whole variable domain, filled in from reference TRBV7-9 and TRBJ1-1, reads DTGVSQNPRHKITKRGQNVTFRCDPISEHNRLYWYRQTLGQGPEFLTYFQNEAQLEKSRLLSDRFSAERPKGSFSTLEIQRTEQGDSAMYLCASSRGSWGNTEAFFGQGTRLTVV.

This clonotype was seen ten or more times. An end of the junction differs from the germline gene, which may be a read error. V is TRBV27 and J is TRBJ2-2, with 7 bases lining up with TRBD2. Looked up from germline, CDR1 is MNHEY and CDR2 is SMNVEV (reference sequence). The CDR3 contains 16 residues. CDR3 in amino acids: CASTTRGSGNAGELFF. CDR3 coding DNA: TGTGCCAGCACCACGCGGGGGTCCGGGAACGCCGGGGAGCTGTTTTTT.